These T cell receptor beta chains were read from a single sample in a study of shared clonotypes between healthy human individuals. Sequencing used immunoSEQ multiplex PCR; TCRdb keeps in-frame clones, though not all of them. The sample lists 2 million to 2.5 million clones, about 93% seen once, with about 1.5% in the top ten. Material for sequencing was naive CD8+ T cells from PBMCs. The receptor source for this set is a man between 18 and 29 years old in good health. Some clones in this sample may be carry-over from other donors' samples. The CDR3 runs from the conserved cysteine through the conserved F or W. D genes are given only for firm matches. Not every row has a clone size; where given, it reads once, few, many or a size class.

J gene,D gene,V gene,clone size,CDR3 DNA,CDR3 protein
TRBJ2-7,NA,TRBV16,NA,TGTGCCAGCAGCCGAGGGAACGAGCAGTACTTC,CASSRGNEQYF
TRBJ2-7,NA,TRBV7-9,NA,TGTGCCAGCAGCGAACCCACAGACGAGCAGTACTTC,CASSEPTDEQYF
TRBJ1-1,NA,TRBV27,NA,TGTGCCAGCAGTTTCGTTCGGGCAGGGAAGTTGACTGAAGCTTTCTTT,CASSFVRAGKLTEAFF
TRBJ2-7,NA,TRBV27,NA,TGTGCCAGCAGTTTATTATCCAGGGGGGCCGAGCAGTACTTC,CASSLLSRGAEQYF
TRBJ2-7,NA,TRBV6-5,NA,TGTGCCAGCAGTTATTTGGGCCCGAACTACGAGCAGTACTTC,CASSYLGPNYEQYF
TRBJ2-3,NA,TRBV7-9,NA,TGTGCCAGCAGCTTAGTGTGGGATAGCTCCCACACAGATACGCAGTATTTT,CASSLVWDSSHTDTQYF
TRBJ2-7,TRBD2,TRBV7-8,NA,TGTGCCAGCAGCGCACCTAGCGGGAGAACGTACGAGCAGTACTTC,CASSAPSGRTYEQYF
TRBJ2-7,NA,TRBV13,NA,TGTGCCAGCAGCGATTCGGGGGCGGGGAGCAGGGAGCAGTACTTC,CASSDSGAGSREQYF
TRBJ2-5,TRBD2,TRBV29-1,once,TGCAGCGTTGAAGGACTAGCGCCAGAAGAGACCCAGTACTTC,CSVEGLAPEETQYF
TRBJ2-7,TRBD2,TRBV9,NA,TGTGCCAGCAGCCCGAGACTAGCCGAAGACGAGCAGTACTTC,CASSPRLAEDEQYF
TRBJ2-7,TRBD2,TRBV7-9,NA,TGTGCCAGCAGCACCCTCGGGACTAGCGGGAACTACGAGCAGTACTTC,CASSTLGTSGNYEQYF
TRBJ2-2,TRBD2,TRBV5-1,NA,TGCGCCAGCAGCCCGCGGTGGGAGGGGTACACCGGGGAGCTGTTTTTT,CASSPRWEGYTGELFF
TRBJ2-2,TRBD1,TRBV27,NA,TGTGCCAGCAGCGAACGGATACAGGGGGCGGGCACCGGGGAGCTGTTTTTT,CASSERIQGAGTGELFF
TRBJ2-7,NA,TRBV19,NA,TGTGCCAGTAGTATAGGGCGCAGGGGCCACGAGCAGTACTTC,CASSIGRRGHEQYF
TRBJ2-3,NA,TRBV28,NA,TGTGCCAGCACCCTTGGGGCCCGGGCAGATACGCAGTATTTT,CASTLGARADTQYF
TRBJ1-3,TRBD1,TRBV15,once,TGTGCCACCAGCACCGGGACAGGGGGTTTCTTTTCTGGAAACACCATATATTTT,CATSTGTGGFFSGNTIYF
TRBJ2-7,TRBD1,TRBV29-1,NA,TGCAGCGTCGTTGATCGACAGGGGGCGCGGGAGCAGTACTTC,CSVVDRQGAREQYF
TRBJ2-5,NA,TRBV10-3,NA,TGTGCCATCAGTGAGTCTGGGGACGACCAAGAGACCCAGTACTTC,CAISESGDDQETQYF
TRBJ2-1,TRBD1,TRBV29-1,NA,TGCAGCGCCCGGACAGGGGAGGGTGGTGAGCAGTTCTTC,CSARTGEGGEQFF
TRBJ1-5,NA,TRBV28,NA,TGTGCCAGCAGTTTACCCGCTTTCAATCAGCCCCAGCATTTT,CASSLPAFNQPQHF
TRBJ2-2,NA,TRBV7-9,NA,TGTGCCAGCAGCAGCTACAGCACCGGGGAGCTGTTTTTT,CASSSYSTGELFF